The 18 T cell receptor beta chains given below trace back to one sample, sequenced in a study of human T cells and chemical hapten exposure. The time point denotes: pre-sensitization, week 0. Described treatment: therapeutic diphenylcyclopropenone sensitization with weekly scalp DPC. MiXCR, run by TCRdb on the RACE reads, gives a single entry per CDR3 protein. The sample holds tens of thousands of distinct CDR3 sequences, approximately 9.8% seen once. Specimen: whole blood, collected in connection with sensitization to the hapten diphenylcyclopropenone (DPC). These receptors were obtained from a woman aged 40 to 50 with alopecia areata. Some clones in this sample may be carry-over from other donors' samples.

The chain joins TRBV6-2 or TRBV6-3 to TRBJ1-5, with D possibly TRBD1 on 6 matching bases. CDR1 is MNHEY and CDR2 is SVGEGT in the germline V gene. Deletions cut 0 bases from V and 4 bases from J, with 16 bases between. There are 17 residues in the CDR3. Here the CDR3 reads CASSYSLLGARNQPQHF. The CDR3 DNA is TGTGCCAGCAGTTACTCCTTATTGGGGGCCAGAAATCAGCCCCAGCATTTT.

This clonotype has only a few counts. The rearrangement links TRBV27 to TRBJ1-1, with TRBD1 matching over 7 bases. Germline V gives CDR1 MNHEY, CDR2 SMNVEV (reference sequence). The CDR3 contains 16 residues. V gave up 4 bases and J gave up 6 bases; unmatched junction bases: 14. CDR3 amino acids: CASSSRYRGFGAEAFF. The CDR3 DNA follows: TGTGCCAGCAGTTCCCGATACAGGGGATTCGGGGCTGAAGCTTTCTTT.

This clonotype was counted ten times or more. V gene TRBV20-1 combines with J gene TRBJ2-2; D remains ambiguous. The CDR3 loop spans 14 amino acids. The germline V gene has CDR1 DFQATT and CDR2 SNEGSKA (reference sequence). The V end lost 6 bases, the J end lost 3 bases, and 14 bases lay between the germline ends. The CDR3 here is CSARSGLYTGELFF. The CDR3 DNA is TGCAGTGCGAGAAGTGGGTTATACACCGGGGAGCTGTTTTTT.

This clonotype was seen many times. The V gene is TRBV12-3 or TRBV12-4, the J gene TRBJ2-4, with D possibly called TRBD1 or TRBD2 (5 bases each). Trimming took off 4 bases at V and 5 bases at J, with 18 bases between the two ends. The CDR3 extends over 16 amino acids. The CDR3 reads CASSSTPPGTENIQYF. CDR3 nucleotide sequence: TGTGCCAGCAGTTCCACCCCCCCGGGGACGGAAAACATTCAGTACTTC.

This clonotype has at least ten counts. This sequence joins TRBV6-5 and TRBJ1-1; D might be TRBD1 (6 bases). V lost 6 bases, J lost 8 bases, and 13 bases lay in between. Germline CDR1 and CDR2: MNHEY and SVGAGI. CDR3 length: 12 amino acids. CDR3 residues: CASSNRDREAFF. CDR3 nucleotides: TGTGCCAGCAGCAACAGGGATAGGGAAGCTTTCTTT.

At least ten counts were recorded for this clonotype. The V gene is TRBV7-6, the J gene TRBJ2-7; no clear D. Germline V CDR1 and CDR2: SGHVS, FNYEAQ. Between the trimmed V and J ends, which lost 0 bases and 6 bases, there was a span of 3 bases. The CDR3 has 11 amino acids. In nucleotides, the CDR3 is TGTGCCAGCAGCTTAGCGGCCGAGCAGTACTTC. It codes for CASSLAAEQYF.

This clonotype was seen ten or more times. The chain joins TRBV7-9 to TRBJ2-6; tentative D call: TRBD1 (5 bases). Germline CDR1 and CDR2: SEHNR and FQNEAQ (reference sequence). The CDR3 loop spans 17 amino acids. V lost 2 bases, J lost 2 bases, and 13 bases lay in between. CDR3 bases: TGTGCCAGCAGCTTATATCAGGGTGCGGCTGGGGCCAACGTCCTGACTTTC. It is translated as CASSLYQGAAGANVLTF.

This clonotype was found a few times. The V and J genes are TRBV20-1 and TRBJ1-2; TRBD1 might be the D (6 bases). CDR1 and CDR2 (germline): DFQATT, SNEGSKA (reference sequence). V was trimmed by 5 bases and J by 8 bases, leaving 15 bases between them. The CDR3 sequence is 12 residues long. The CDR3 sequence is CSAGPDRRGYTF. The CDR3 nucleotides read TGCAGTGCTGGACCGGACAGACGCGGCTACACCTTC.

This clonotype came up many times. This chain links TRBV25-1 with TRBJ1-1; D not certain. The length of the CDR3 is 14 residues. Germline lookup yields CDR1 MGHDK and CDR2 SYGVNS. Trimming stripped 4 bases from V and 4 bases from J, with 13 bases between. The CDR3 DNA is TGTGCCAGCAGTGGGCTTACGGAGCCCACTGAAGCTTTCTTT. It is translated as CASSGLTEPTEAFF.

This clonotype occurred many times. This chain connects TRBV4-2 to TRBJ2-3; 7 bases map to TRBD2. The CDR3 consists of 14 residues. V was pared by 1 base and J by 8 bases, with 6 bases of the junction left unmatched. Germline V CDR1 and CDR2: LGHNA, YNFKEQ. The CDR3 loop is CASSQGLGGGTQYF. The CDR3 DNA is TGTGCCAGCAGCCAAGGACTCGGCGGGGGTACGCAGTATTTT.

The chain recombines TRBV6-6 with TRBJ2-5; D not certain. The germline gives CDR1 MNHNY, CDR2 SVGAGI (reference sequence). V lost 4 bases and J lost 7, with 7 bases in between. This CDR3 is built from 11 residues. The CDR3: CASSSPGTQYF. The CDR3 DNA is TGTGCCAGCAGTTCCCCCGGGACCCAGTACTTC.

The CDR3 nucleotides read TGTGCCAGCGGGGACACGAGGGGCTACACCTTC. Translation gives CASGDTRGYTF. This rearrangement joins TRBV28 to TRBJ1-2; the D gene is possibly TRBD1 (6 bases). The germline gives CDR1 MDHEN, CDR2 SYDVKM. The CDR3 totals 11 residues. V dropped 8 bases and J dropped 8 bases, with 12 bases sitting between them.

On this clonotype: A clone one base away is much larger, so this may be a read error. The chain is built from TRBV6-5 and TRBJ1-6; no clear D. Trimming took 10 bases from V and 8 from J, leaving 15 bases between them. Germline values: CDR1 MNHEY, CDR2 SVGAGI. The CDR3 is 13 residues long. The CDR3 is CANTRTADSPLHF. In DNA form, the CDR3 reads TGTGCCAACACCCGGACGGCTGATTCACCCCTCCACTTT.

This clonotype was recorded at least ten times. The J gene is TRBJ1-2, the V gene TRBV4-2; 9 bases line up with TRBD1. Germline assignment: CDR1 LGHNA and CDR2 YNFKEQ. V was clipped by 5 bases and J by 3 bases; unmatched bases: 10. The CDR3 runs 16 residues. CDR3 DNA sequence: TGTGCCAGCAGCGAGGGACAGGGATCTTATGACTATGGCTACACCTTC. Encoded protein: CASSEGQGSYDYGYTF.

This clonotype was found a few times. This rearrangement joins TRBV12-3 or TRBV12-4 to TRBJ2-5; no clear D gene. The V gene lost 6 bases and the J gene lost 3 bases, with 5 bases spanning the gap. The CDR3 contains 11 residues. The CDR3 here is CASRKKETQYF. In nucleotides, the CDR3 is TGTGCCAGCAGAAAAAAAGAGACCCAGTACTTC.

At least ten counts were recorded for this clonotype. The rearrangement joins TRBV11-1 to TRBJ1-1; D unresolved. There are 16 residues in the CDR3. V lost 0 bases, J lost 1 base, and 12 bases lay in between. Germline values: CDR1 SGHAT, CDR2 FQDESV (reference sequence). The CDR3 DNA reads TGTGCCAGCAGCTTAGCCGCCGTGGGATCGAACACTGAAGCTTTCTTT. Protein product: CASSLAAVGSNTEAFF.

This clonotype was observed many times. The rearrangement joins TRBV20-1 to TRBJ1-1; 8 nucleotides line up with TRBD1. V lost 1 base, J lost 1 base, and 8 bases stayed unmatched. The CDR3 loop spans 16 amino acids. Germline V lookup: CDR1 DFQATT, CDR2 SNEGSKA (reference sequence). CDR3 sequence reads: CSARAYWTGSNTEAFF. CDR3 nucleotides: TGCAGTGCTAGAGCCTACTGGACAGGGTCGAACACTGAAGCTTTCTTT.

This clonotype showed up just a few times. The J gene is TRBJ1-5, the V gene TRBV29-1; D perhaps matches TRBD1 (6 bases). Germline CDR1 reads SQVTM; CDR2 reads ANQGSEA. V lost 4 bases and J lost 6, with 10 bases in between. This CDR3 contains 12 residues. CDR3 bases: TGCAGCGTTGCTGGGGGCGGTCAGCCCCAGCATTTT. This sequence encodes CSVAGGGQPQHF.